These T cell receptor beta chains were read from a single sample in a study of blood T cell repertoires in COVID-19. Sequenced by immunoSEQ multiplex PCR; TCRdb stores in-frame clones only, minus some. The data contain about 92,000 clones, approximately 85% of them seen just once; the ten biggest clones take up around 11%. The specimen sequenced was peripheral blood. Source of these receptors: a human donor in a cohort sampled during active COVID-19. Each CDR3 is given with its conserved first and last residue.

V gene,CDR3 protein
TRBV4-1,CASSQDRGGEKLFF
TRBV6-2/TRBV6-3,CASSGGLAGVHTQYF
TRBV19,CASSISGNTEAFF
TRBV2,CASTRSSYEQYF
TRBV5-1,CASSLPGTGGNEQFF
TRBV13,CASSPPAGTSSDEQFF
TRBV2,CASSEQGGDTDTQYF
TRBV5-1,CASSFSGDTGELFF
TRBV6-5,CASSPPGQNSPLHF
TRBV29-1,CSVGGSRNQPQHF
TRBV2,CASSEGPGRVPKAFF
TRBV4-2,CASSRGTANSPLHF
TRBV19,CASSEPGQDTGELFF
TRBV7-2,CASSLGSGPGYGYTF
TRBV7-3,CASSPPAGVLTF
TRBV21-1,CASSKCGPYSNQPQHF
TRBV28,CASSQSGTGGIYGYTF
TRBV3-1/TRBV3-2,CASSPTQGEFGYTF